The T cell receptor beta chain under discussion was sequenced for a study of T-cell memory formation after mild COVID-19. Study-level background: Each donor largely had its own TCR clusters.

Study-wide results and caveats: What remained unconfirmed was the SARS-CoV-2 specificity of second-wave clones peaking on day 37. While clones contracting from day 15 to 85 were balanced between CD4 and CD8, later expanders leaned CD4+.

The 5'RACE method, run with constant-segment primers, produced TCR alpha and TCR beta cDNA libraries (carrying sample barcodes and UMIs). A single record per CDR3 protein comes from TCRdb applying MiXCR to the 5' RACE reads. The sample lists 120,000 to 150,000 distinct CDR3 sequences, about 19% occurring once. This clonotype has only a few counts. Its target is not known. Sequencing used PBMCs or a T cell subset sorted from them (not recorded which). The TCR comes from an adult woman who had mild COVID-19 (a few samples of this study predate the infection). Cell type and time point are not known.

Here the CDR3 DNA reads TGCGCCAGCAGCTTGTGGCTCGACAGGGCCTACGAGCAGTACTTC. Amino acid sequence: CASSLWLDRAYEQYF. This chain joins TRBV5-1 and TRBJ2-7; 7 bases are a match to TRBD1. The CDR3 is 15 residues long. V dropped 1 base and J dropped 2; count of bases not matched to a gene: 6. From germline, CDR1 is SGHRS and CDR2 YFSETQ.